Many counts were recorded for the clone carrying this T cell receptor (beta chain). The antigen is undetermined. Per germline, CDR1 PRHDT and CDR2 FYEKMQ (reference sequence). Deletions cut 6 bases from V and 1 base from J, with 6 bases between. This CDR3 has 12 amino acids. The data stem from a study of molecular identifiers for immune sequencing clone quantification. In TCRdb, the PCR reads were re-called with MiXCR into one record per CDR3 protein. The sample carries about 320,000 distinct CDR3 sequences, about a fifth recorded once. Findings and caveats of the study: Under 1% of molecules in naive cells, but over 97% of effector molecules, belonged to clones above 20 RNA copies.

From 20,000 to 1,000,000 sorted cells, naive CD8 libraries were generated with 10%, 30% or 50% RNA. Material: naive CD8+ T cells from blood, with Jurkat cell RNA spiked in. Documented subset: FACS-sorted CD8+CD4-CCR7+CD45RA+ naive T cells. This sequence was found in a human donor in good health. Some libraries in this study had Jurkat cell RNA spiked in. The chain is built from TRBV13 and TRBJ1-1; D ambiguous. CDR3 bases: TGTGCCAGCAGAGTGGCGAACACTGAAGCTTTCTTT. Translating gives CASRVANTEAFF.